This entry is about one TCR beta chain. This clone was detected once. What antigen it recognizes has not been identified. No quality values exist for individual bases; no much larger clone is one base distant. The sample is drawn from a study of blood T cell repertoires in COVID-19 (TCRdb year 2020). Study-wide context: Samples from collaborators originated in the United States, Italy and Spain and spanned both the acute and convalescent phases of COVID-19. The prospective study material was composed of cDNA or gDNA derived from T cells, B-cell-depleted T cells, or PBMCs. Deeply sampled blood TCRbeta repertoires from subjects exposed to, actively infected with, or recovered from COVID-19 were included in the dataset. The repertoires were released in a freely available public database intended as a resource for research on the immune response to SARS-CoV-2. Samples came from the ongoing ImmuneRACE study (first 160 participants) plus 1,254 subjects from 6 global collaborators. A de-identified subject ID, COVID-19 status, age in years and sex were almost always included in the sample metadata. Where available, HLA class I and class II types were obtained from metadata supplied by the sample provider rather than from assay-based typing.

TCRbeta CDR3 regions were amplified from genomic DNA using the immunoSEQ Assay, a bias-controlled multiplex PCR. The authors' analysis ran thus. Within the assay, amplification of reference gene primers was used to estimate how many nucleated cells each sample contained. To quantify the absolute abundance of each unique TCRbeta CDR3 rearrangement, sequence reads were collapsed and filtered. For each sample, productive Simpson clonality was calculated as the square root of Simpson's diversity index across productive rearrangements. This is the immuneACCESS table as TCRdb keeps it, with only in-frame sequences that have V and J called. A part of the clones is gone; compared with another copy, unresolved V genes explain less than half, and the rest is unexplained. V and J calls and clone size follow that table, whereas D and trimming were derived from the DNA. The sample table lists tens of thousands of clones, roughly 84% of them with a count of one. Under 6% of the sample is in the top ten clones.

What the work shows at the level of the full study, not this receptor alone: The amount of clinical and demographic metadata varied by source and participant and was provided uncurated.

Whole blood was collected in K2EDTA tubes by collaborating institutions according to the institutions' own protocols. For TCRbeta analysis, collaborators shipped samples as frozen whole blood, isolated PBMCs, or DNA extracted from either of those sample types. The receptor was isolated from a woman between 55 and 75 years old with acute or convalescent COVID-19. Sequencing was carried out using peripheral blood.

The nucleotides are TGCAGTGCTAGTAAGGCCCTCCCGGAGGCCACCGGGGAGCTGTTTTTT. Its coded protein is CSASKALPEATGELFF. Here the chain combines TRBV20-1 and TRBJ2-2; TRBD2 is perhaps the D gene, given 5 matching bases. In the germline V gene (reference sequence), CDR1 corresponds to DFQATT and CDR2 to SNEGSKA. V lost 3 bases and J lost 4 bases; the stretch between them is 18 bases long. The CDR3 goes from the cysteine to the phenylalanine over 16 residues. Only CDR3 DNA remains: 48 bases, in frame from the first base.